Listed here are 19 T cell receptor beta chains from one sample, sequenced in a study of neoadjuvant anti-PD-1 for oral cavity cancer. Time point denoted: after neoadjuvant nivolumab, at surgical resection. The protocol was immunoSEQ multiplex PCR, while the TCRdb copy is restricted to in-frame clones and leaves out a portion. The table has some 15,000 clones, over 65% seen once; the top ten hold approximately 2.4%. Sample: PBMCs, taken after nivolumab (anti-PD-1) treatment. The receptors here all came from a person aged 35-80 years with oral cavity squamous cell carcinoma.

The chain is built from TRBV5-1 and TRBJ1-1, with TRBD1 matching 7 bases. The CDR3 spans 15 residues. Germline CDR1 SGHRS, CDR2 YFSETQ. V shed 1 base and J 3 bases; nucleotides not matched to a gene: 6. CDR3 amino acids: CASSLSSTGYTEAFF. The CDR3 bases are TGCGCCAGCAGCTTGTCCTCGACAGGGTACACTGAAGCTTTCTTT.

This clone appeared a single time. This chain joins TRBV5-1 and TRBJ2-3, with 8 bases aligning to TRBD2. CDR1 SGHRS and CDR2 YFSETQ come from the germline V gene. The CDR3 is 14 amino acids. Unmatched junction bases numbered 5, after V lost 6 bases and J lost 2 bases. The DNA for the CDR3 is TGCGCCAGCATGGACGGGAGGGCCACAGATACGCAGTATTTT. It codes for CASMDGRATDTQYF.

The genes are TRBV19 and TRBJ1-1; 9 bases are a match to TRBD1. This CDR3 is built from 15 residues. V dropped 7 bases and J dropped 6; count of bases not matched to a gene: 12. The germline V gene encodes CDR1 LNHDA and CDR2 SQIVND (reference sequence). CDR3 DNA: TGTGCCAGTAAGCGACTACAGGGGGCAAGAGCTGAAGCTTTCTTT. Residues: CASKRLQGARAEAFF.

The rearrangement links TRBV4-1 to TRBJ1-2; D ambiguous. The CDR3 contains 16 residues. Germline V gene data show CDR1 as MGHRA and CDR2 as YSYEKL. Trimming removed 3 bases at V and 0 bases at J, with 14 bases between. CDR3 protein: CASSHHGRQANYGYTF. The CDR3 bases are TGCGCCAGCAGCCACCATGGTAGGCAGGCTAACTATGGCTACACCTTC.

The CDR3 sequence: CASSLWDFSYNEQFF. CDR3 sequence (DNA): TGTGCCAGCAGTTTATGGGATTTCTCCTACAATGAGCAGTTCTTC. V is TRBV27 and J is TRBJ2-1; no definite D call. The CDR3 length is 15 residues. With 1 base removed from V and 0 bases from J, the gap between germline ends came to 7 bases. From germline, CDR1 is MNHEY and CDR2 SMNVEV (reference sequence).

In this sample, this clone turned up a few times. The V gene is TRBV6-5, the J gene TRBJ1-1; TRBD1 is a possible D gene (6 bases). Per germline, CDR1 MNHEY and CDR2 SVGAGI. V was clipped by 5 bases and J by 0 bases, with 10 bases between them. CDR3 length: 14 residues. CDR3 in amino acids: CASSRQVMNTEAFF. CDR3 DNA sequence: TGTGCCAGCAGTCGACAGGTCATGAACACTGAAGCTTTCTTT.

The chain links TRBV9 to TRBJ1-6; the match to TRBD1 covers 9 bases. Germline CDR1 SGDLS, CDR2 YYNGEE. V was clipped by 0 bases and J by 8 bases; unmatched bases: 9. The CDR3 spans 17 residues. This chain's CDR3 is CASSVEGQGLFYSPLHF. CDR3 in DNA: TGTGCCAGCAGCGTAGAGGGACAGGGTCTTTTCTATTCACCCCTCCACTTT. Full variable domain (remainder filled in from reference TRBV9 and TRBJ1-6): DSGVTQTPKHLITATGQRVTLRCSPRSGDLSVYWYQQSLDQGLQFLIQYYNGEERAKGNILERFSAQQFPDLHSELNLSSLELGDSALYFCASSVEGQGLFYSPLHFGNGTRLTVT.

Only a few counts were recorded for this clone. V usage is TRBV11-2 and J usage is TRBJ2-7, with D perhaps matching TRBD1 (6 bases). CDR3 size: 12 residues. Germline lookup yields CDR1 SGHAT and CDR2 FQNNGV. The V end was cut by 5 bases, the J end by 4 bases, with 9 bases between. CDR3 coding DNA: TGTGCCAGCAGCCGCGACAGGTACGAGCAGTACTTC. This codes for CASSRDRYEQYF.

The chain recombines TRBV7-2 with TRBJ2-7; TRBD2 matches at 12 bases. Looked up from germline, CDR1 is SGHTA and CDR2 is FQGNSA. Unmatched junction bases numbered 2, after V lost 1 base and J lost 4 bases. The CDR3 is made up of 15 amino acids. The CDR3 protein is CASSLGTSGVYEQYF. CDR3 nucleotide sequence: TGTGCCAGCAGCTTAGGGACTAGCGGGGTTTACGAGCAGTACTTC.

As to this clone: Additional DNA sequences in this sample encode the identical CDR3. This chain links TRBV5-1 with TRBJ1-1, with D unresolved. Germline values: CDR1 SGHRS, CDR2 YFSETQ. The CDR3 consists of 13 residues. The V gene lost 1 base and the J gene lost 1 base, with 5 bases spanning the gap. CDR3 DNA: TGCGCCAGCAGCTTGTGGGGGAACACTGAAGCTTTCTTT. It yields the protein CASSLWGNTEAFF.

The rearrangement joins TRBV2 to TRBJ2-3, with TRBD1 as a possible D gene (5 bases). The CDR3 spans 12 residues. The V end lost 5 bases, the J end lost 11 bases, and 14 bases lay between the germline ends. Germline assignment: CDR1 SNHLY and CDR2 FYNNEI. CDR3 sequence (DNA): TGTGCCAGCAGTCCAGGGTTTTGGATGCAGTATTTT. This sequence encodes CASSPGFWMQYF. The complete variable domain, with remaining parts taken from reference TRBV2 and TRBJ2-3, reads EPEVTQTPSHQVTQMGQEVILRCVPISNHLYFYWYRQILGQKVEFLVSFYNNEISEKSEIFDDQFSVERPDGSNFTLKIRSTKLEDSAMYFCASSPGFWMQYFGPGTRLTVL.

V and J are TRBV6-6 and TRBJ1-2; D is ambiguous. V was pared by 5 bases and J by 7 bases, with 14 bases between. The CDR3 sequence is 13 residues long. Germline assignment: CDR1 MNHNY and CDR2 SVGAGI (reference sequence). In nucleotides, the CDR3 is TGTGCCAGCAGTCCGATAGGGCCCGGTGGCTACACCTTC. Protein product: CASSPIGPGGYTF.

CDR3 residues: CASSLGLDLTDTQYF. The CDR3 DNA is TGCGCCAGCAGCTTGGGACTAGACCTCACAGATACGCAGTATTTT. The rearrangement uses TRBV5-1 and TRBJ2-3, with D tentatively TRBD2 (6 bases). Per the germline V gene, CDR1 is SGHRS and CDR2 is YFSETQ. V lost 0 bases and J 2 bases, leaving 10 bases between the germline ends. The CDR3 is made up of 15 amino acids.

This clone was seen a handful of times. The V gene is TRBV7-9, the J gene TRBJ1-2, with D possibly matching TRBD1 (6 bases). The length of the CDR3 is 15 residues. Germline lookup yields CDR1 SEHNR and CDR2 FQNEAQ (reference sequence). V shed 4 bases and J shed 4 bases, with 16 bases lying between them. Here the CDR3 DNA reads TGTGCCAGCAGCTCCTTCCGGACAGCGGGCTATGGCTACACCTTC. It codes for CASSSFRTAGYGYTF.

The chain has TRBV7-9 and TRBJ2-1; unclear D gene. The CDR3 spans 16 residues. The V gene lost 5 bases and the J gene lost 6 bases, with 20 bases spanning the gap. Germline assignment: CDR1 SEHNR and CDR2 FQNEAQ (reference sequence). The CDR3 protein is CASSLRNLDQLNEQFF. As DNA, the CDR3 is TGTGCCAGCAGCCTTAGGAATTTGGACCAACTCAATGAGCAGTTCTTC.

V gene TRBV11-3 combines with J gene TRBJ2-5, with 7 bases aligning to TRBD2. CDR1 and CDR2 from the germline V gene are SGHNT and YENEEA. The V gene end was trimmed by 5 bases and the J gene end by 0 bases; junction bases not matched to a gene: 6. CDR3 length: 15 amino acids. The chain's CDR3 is CASSELAWYQETQYF. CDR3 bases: TGTGCCAGCAGCGAACTAGCGTGGTACCAAGAGACCCAGTACTTC.

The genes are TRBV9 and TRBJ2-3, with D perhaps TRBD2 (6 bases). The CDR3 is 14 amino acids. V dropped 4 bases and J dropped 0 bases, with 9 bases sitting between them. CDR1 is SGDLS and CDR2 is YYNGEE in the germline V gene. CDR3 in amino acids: CASSPGTSTDTQYF. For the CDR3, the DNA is TGTGCCAGCAGCCCCGGGACTAGCACAGATACGCAGTATTTT. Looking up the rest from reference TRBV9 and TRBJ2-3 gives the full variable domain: DSGVTQTPKHLITATGQRVTLRCSPRSGDLSVYWYQQSLDQGLQFLIQYYNGEERAKGNILERFSAQQFPDLHSELNLSSLELGDSALYFCASSPGTSTDTQYFGPGTRLTVL.

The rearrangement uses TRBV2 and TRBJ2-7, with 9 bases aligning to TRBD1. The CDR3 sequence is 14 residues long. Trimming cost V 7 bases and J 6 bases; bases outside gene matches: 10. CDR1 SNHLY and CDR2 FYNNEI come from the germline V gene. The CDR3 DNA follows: TGTGCCAGCACCAATTCCGGGACAGGGTTCGAGCAGTACTTC. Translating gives CASTNSGTGFEQYF.

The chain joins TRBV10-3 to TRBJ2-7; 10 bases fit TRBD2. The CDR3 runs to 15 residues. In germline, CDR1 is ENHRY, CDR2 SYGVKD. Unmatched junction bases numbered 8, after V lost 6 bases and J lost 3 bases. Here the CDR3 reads CAIRGTGTSDYEQYF. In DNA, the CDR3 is TGTGCCATCAGGGGGACCGGGACTAGCGACTACGAGCAGTACTTC.